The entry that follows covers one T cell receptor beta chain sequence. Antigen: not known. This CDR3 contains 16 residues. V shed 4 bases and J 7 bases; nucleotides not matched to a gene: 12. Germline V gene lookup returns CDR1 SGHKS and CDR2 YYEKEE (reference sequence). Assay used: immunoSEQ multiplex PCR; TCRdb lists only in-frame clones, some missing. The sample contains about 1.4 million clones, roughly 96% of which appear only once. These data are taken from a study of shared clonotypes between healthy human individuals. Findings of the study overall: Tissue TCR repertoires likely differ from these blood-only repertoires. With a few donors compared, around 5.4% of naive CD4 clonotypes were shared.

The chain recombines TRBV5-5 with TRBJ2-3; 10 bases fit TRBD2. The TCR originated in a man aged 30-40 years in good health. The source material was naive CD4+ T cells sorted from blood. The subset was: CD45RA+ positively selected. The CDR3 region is CASSGGLAGVENTQYF. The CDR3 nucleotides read TGTGCCAGCAGCGGGGGCCTAGCGGGAGTTGAGAATACGCAGTATTTT.